The subject of this entry is one T cell receptor (beta chain). Its specificity is unknown. This entry is derived from a study of cytomegalovirus exposure and HLA in healthy donors. Overall study findings and caveats: The dataset shows that most TCR sequences were rare, while some public TCRs occurred in many donors. Later genetic work tied a missense DCLRE1C variant to beta-chain V and J trimming.

The CDR3 is made up of 13 amino acids. Germline V gene data show CDR1 as MNHEY and CDR2 as SVGAGI. Trimming took off 0 bases at V and 6 bases at J, with 8 bases between the two ends. The primer mix had 60 Vbeta and 13 Jbeta primers. Some clones are missing from TCRdb's copy, which holds only in-frame ones; the method was immunoSEQ multiplex PCR. The sample consists of under 200,000 clones, roughly four fifths of them appearing once. This chain connects TRBV6-5 to TRBJ1-2; TRBD1 is a possible D gene (6 bases). The specimen sequenced was PBMCs. The source of this sequence is a woman in her 30s in good health and CMV-seropositive. This CDR3 is CASSYSYRDGYTF. Here the CDR3 DNA reads TGTGCCAGCAGTTACTCGTACAGGGATGGCTACACCTTC.